This entry concerns a single TCR beta chain. This CDR3 is built from 16 residues. Germline V gene data show CDR1 as MDHEN and CDR2 as SYDVKM. Trimming left V 6 bases short and J 0 bases short, with 15 bases between. A quantity of about 0.5 to 1 ug RNA underwent reverse transcription using random hexamers. TCRdb reprocessed the immunoSEQ multiplex PCR reads with MiXCR, giving one entry per CDR3 protein. In the table there are some 300,000 distinct CDR3 sequences, 70% to 90% of which are singletons. TCR beta sequencing was performed on blood CD8+ and CD4+ T cells. These data belong to a study of CD8 T cells in Susac syndrome.

Sequenced input: CD8+ T cells from PBMCs. The receptor comes from a human donor with multiple sclerosis. The gene calls are TRBV28 and TRBJ2-1; no clear D. In nucleotides, the CDR3 is TGTGCCAGCAGCCTCGGTCCACCGAGCTCCTACAATGAGCAGTTCTTC. Residues: CASSLGPPSSYNEQFF.